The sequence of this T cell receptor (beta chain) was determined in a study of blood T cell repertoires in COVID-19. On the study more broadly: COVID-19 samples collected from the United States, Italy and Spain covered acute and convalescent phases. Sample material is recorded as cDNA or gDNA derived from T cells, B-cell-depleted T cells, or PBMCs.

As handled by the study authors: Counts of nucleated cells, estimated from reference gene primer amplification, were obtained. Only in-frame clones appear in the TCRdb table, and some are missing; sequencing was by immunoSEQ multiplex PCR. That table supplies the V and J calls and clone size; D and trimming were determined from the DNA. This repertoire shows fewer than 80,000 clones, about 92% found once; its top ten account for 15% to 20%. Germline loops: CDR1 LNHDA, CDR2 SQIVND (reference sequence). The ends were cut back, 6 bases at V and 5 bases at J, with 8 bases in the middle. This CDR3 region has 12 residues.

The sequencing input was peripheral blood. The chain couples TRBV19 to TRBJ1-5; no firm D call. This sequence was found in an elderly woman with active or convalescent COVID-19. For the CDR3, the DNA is TGTGCCAGTAGACAAATCGATCAGCCCCAGCATTTT. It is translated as CASRQIDQPQHF.